This TCR beta chain came from a study of shared clonotypes between healthy human individuals. The CDR3 covers 14 residues. Germline loops: CDR1 SGHDT, CDR2 YYEEEE. The ends were cut back, 4 bases at V and 2 bases at J, with 10 bases in the middle. TCRdb's table, derived via immunoSEQ multiplex PCR, lists solely in-frame clones and lacks some. Of fewer than 400,000 clones in the sample, around 74% were seen once. This clone was recorded only once. The chain joins TRBV5-6 to TRBJ1-3; D might be TRBD1 (6 bases). Sequenced input: memory CD4+ T cells sorted from blood. The subset is: CD45RA-negative fraction. The receptor comes from a man aged 25 to 40 in good health. CDR3 sequence (DNA): TGTGCCAGCAGCCGAAGACAGGCTGGAAACACCATATATTTT. This codes for CASSRRQAGNTIYF.